These 9 T cell receptor beta chains originate from one sample sequenced in a study of breast tumors, draining lymph nodes, adjacent tissues. MiXCR was run by TCRdb on the multiplex PCR reads, yielding one entry per CDR3 protein. Of about 230,000 distinct CDR3 sequences in the sample, about 30% were seen once. Axillary draining lymph nodes of breast cancer patients supplied the node samples. Specimen: axillary lymph node tissue. These receptors all stem from a female donor with breast cancer. Some clones in this sample may be carry-over from other donors' samples.

Here the CDR3 DNA reads TGTGCCGGCACCCACTATAGCAATCAGCCCCAGCATTTT. This sequence encodes CAGTHYSNQPQHF. The chain couples TRBV12-3 or TRBV12-4 to TRBJ1-5; unclear D gene. Trimming took 11 bases from V and 0 from J, leaving 11 bases between them. This CDR3 has 13 amino acids.

This clonotype showed up many times. The CDR3 DNA reads TGCGCCAGCAGCTTGGAAAACACCATATATTTT. Residues: CASSLENTIYF. V and J are TRBV5-1 and TRBJ1-3; D is uncertain. Trimming shortened V by 0 bases and J by 6 bases, and 1 base separated the two germline ends. CDR3 size: 11 residues. CDR1 SGHRS and CDR2 YFSETQ come from the germline V gene.

This clonotype was found many times. The chain links TRBV12-3 or TRBV12-4 to TRBJ2-3; unclear D gene. Trimming pared 7 bases from V and 1 base from J, leaving 6 bases between. This CDR3 comprises 12 residues. The CDR3 region has the DNA TGTGCCAGCAAAAGGGGCACAGATACGCAGTATTTT. The encoded protein is CASKRGTDTQYF.

In the case of this clonotype: This may be a read error, as it is one base from a much larger clone. In nucleotides, the CDR3 is TGTGCCTGGAGTGCCACAGATACGCAGTATTTT. This codes for CAWSATDTQYF. This chain connects TRBV30 to TRBJ2-3; D gene uncertain. CDR1 and CDR2 (germline): GTSNPN, SVGIG (reference sequence). CDR3 size: 11 residues. V lost 1 base to trimming and J lost 2 bases, with 1 base between them.

Remarks on this clonotype: A single base separates this from a much larger clone, so it may be a read error. The chain uses TRBV5-4 and TRBJ2-7; TRBD2 aligns across 8 bases. Germline assignment: CDR1 SGHNT and CDR2 YYREEE (reference sequence). The length of the CDR3 is 15 residues. With V trimmed by 4 bases and J by 2 bases, 8 bases remained unmatched. Written as DNA, the CDR3 is TGTGCCAGCAGCACACTAGCGGCAGGGCCCTACGAGCAGTACTTC. Translation gives CASSTLAAGPYEQYF.

This clonotype has at least ten counts. The chain uses TRBV7-6 and TRBJ1-2; D might be TRBD1 (6 bases). The CDR3 loop spans 13 amino acids. In germline, CDR1 is SGHVS, CDR2 FNYEAQ. The ends were cut back, 6 bases at V and 4 bases at J, with 12 bases in the middle. CDR3 sequence (DNA): TGTGCCAGCAGTTATGGGGGCTCCTATGGCTACACCTTC. Translated, it gives CASSYGGSYGYTF.

The table lists this clonotype with many counts. V is TRBV11-2 and J is TRBJ1-5; D call uncertain. Germline CDR1 is SGHAT and CDR2 is FQNNGV. The CDR3 contains 13 residues. The germline V and J ends were trimmed by 1 base and 7 bases, with 8 bases remaining between them. CDR3 DNA: TGTGCCAGCAGCTTAGCCCAGTTCCAGCCCCAGCATTTT. As protein: CASSLAQFQPQHF.

This clonotype came up many times. The rearrangement links TRBV20-1 to TRBJ2-5; no definite D call. This CDR3 contains 12 residues. Germline V gene sequence: CDR1 DFQATT, CDR2 SNEGSKA (reference sequence). V was clipped by 5 bases and J by 5 bases, with 12 bases between them. The CDR3 loop is CSALYGQETQYF. CDR3 DNA: TGCAGTGCTCTATATGGTCAGGAGACCCAGTACTTC.

This clonotype appeared a single time. CDR3: CSVQTGGNEQFF. CDR3 sequence (DNA): TGCAGCGTTCAGACAGGGGGCAATGAGCAGTTCTTC. The genes are TRBV29-1 and TRBJ2-1; 9 bases map to TRBD1. This CDR3 contains 12 residues. Germline loops: CDR1 SQVTM, CDR2 ANQGSEA. The junction had 2 bases not matched to a gene; V was cut back by 5 bases and J by 6 bases.